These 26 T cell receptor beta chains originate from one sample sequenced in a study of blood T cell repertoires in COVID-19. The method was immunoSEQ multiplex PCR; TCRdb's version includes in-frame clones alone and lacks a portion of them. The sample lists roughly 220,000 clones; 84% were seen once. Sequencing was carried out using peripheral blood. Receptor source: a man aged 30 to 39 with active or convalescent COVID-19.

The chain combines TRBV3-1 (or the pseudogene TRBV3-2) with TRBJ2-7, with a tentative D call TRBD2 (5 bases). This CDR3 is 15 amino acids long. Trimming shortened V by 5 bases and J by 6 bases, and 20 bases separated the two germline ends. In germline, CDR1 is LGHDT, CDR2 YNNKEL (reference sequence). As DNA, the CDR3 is TGTGCCAGCAGCGCATCGAGGGTCTCACGGGGCGAGCAGTACTTC. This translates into CASSASRVSRGEQYF.

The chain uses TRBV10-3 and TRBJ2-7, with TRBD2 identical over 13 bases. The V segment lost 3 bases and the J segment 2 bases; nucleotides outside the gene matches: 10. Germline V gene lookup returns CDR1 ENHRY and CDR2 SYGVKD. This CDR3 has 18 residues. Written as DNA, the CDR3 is TGTGCCATCAGTGATCAAACCGGGACTAGCGGGAATACCTACGAGCAGTACTTC. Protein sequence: CAISDQTGTSGNTYEQYF.

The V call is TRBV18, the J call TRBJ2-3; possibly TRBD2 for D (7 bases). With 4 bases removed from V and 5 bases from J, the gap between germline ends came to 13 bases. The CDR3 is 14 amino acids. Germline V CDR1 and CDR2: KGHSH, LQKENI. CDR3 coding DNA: TGTGCCAGCTCACGTGGGGGGGCCATAGATACGCAGTATTTT. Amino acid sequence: CASSRGGAIDTQYF.

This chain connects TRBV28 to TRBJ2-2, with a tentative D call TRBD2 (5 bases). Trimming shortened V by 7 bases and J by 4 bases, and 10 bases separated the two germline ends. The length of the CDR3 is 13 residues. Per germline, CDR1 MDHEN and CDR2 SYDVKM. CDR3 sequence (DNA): TGTGCCAGCATCCAAGGAGGCACCGGGGAGCTGTTTTTT. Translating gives CASIQGGTGELFF.

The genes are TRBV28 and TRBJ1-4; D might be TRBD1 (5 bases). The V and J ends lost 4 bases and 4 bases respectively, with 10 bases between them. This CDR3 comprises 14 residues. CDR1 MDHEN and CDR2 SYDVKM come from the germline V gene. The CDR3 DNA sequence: TGTGCCAGCAGTTCGGGGACTCTTAATGAAAAACTGTTTTTT. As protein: CASSSGTLNEKLFF.

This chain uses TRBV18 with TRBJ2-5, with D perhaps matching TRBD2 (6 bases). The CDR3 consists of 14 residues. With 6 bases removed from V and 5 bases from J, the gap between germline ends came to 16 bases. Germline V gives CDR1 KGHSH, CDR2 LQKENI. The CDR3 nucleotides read TGTGCCAGCTCCCCAACTAGCTGGGGGGAGACCCAGTACTTC. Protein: CASSPTSWGETQYF.

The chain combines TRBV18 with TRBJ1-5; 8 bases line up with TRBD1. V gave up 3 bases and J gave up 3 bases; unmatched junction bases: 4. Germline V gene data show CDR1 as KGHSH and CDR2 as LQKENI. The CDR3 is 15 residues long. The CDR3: CASSPQGAVNQPQHF. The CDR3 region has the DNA TGTGCCAGCTCACCTCAGGGGGCTGTCAATCAGCCCCAGCATTTT.

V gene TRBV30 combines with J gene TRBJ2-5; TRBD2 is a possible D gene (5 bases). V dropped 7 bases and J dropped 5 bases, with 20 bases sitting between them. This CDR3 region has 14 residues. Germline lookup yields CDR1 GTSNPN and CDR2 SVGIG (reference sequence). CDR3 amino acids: CALNAPGSAETQYF. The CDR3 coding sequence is TGTGCCTTGAACGCGCCGGGGTCCGCGGAGACCCAGTACTTC.

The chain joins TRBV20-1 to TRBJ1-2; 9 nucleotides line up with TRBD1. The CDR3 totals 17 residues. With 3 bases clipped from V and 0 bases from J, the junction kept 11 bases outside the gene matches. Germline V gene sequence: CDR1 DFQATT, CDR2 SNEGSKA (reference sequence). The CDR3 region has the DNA TGCAGTGCTAGTCCGGGACAGGGCTTGGGAGCTAACTATGGCTACACCTTC. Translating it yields CSASPGQGLGANYGYTF.

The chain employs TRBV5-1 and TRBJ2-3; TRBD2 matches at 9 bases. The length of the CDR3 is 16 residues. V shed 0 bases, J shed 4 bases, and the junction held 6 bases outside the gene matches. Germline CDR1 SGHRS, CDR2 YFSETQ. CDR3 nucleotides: TGCGCCAGCAGCTTGGCGGTAGCGGGAGTTTCAGATACGCAGTATTTT. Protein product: CASSLAVAGVSDTQYF.

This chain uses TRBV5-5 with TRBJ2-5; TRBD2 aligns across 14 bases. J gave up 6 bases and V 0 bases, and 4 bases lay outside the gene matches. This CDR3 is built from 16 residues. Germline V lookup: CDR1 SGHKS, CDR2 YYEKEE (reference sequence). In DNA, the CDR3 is TGTGCCAGCAGCTTGGGGACTAGCGGGGGGTCGAAGACCCAGTACTTC. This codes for CASSLGTSGGSKTQYF.

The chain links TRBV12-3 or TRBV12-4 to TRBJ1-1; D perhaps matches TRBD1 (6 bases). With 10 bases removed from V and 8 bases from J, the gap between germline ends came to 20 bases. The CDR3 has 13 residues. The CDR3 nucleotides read TGTGCCACCCGGGACACCCAGTTAAGGGAAGCTTTCTTT. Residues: CATRDTQLREAFF.

Here the CDR3 reads CAIGGSGNSYEQYF. CDR3 nucleotides: TGTGCCATCGGGGGTAGCGGGAACTCCTACGAGCAGTACTTC. This chain connects TRBV10-3 to TRBJ2-7, with 8 bases fitting TRBD2. This CDR3 is 14 amino acids long. CDR1 and CDR2 from the germline V gene are ENHRY and SYGVKD. After removal of 8 bases from V and 0 bases from J, the junction contained 6 bases not matched to a gene.

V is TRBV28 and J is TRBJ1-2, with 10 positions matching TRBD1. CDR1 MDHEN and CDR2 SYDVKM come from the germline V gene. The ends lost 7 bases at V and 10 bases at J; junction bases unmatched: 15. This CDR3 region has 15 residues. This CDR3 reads CASTEAGTGEIVYTF. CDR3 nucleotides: TGTGCCAGCACCGAGGCCGGGACAGGGGAAATTGTCTACACCTTC.

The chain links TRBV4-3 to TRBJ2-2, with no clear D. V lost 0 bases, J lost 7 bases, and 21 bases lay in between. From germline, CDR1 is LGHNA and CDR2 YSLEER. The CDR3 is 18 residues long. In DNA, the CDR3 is TGCGCCAGCAGCCAAGACTATGCCGGAGATACATTTATCGGGGAGCTGTTTTTT. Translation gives CASSQDYAGDTFIGELFF.

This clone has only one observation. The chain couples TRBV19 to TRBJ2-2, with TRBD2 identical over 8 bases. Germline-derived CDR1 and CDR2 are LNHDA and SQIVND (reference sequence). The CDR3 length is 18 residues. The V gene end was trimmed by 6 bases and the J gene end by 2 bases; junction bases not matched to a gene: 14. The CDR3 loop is CASSRAPLAGGNTGELFF. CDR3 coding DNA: TGTGCCAGTAGCAGGGCCCCGTTGGCGGGAGGAAACACCGGGGAGCTGTTTTTT. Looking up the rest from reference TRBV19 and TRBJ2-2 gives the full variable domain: DGGITQSPKYLFRKEGQNVTLSCEQNLNHDAMYWYRQDPGQGLRLIYYSQIVNDFQKGDIAEGYSVSREKKESFPLTVTSAQKNPTAFYLCASSRAPLAGGNTGELFFGEGSRLTVL.

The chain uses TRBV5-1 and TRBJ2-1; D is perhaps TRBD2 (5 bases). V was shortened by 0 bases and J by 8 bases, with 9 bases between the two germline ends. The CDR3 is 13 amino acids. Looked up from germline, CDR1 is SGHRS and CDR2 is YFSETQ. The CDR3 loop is CASSLGTSDEQFF. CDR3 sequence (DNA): TGCGCCAGCAGCTTGGGGACTTCCGATGAGCAGTTCTTC.

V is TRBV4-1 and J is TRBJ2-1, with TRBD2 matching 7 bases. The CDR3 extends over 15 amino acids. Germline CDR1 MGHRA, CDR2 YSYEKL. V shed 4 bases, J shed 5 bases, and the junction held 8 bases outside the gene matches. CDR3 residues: CASSRRRDYNNEQFF. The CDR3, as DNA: TGCGCCAGCAGCCGCCGCCGGGACTATAACAATGAGCAGTTCTTC.

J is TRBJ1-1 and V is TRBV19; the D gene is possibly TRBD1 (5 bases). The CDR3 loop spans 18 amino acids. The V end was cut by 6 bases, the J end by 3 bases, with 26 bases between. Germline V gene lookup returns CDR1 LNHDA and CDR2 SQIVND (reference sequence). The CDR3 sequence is CASSHRTLPIMKDTEAFF. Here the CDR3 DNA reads TGTGCCAGTAGCCACCGGACACTCCCGATAATGAAGGACACTGAAGCTTTCTTT.

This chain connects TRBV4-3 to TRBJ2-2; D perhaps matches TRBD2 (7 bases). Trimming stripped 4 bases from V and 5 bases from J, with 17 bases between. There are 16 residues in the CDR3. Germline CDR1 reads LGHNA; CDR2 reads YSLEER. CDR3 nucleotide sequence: TGCGCCAGCAGCCCGCGGACAGCCGGGGGGACCGGGGAGCTGTTTTTT. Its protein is CASSPRTAGGTGELFF.

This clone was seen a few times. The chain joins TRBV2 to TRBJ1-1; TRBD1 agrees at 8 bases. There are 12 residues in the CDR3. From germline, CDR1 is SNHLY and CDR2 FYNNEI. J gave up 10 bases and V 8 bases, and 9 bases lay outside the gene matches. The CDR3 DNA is TGTGCCAGCGGACAGGGACTAGCTGGAGCTTTCTTT. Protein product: CASGQGLAGAFF.

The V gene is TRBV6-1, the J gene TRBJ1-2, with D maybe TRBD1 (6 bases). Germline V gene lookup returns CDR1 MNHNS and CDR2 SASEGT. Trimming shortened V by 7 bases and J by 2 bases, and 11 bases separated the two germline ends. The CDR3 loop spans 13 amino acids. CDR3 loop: CASNEGGNYGYTF. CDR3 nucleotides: TGTGCCAGCAACGAAGGGGGAAACTATGGCTACACCTTC.

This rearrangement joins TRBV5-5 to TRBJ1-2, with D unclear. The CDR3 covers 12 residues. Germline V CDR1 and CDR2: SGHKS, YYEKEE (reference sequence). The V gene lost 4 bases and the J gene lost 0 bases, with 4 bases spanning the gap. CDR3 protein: CASSPTNYGYTF. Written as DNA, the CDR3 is TGTGCCAGCAGCCCCACTAACTATGGCTACACCTTC.

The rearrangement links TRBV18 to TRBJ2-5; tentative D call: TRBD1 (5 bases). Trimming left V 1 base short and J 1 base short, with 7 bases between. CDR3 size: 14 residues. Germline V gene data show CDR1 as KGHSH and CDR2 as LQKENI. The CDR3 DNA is TGTGCCAGCTCACCACGACAGTTCCAAGAGACCCAGTACTTC. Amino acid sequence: CASSPRQFQETQYF. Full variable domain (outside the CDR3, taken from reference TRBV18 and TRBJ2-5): NAGVMQNPRHLVRRRGQEARLRCSPMKGHSHVYWYRQLPEEGLKFMVYLQKENIIDESGMPKERFSAEFPKEGPSILRIQQVVRGDSAAYFCASSPRQFQETQYFGPGTRLLVL.

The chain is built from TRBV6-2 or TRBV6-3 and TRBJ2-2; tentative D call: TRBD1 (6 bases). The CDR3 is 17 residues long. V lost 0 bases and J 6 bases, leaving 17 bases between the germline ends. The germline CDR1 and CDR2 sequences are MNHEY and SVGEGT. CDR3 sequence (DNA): TGTGCCAGCAGTTACTCGAGAGGGGTACAGGGCCCCGGGGAGCTGTTTTTT. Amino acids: CASSYSRGVQGPGELFF.

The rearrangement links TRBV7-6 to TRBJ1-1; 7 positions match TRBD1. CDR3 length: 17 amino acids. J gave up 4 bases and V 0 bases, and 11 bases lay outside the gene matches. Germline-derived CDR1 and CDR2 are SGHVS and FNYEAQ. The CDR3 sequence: CASSLAGTQGGGTEAFF. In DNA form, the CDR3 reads TGTGCCAGCAGCTTAGCCGGGACCCAGGGGGGTGGCACTGAAGCTTTCTTT.